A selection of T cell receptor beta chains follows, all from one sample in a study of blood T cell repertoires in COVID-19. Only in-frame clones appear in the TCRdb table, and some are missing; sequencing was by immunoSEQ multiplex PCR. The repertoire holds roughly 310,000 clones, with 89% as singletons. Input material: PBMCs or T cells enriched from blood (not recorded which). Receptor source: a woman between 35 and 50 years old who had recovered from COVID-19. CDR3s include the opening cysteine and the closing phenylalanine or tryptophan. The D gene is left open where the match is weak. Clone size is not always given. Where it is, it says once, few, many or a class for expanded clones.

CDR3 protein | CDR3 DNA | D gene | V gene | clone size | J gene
CASSVAGTLGYTF | TGTGCCAGCAGCGTAGCCGGGACTCTTGGCTACACCTTC | NA | TRBV9 | NA | TRBJ1-2
CASFKVGGRRSNQETQYF | TGTGCCAGTTTCAAGGTGGGGGGGCGGCGGTCGAATCAAGAGACCCAGTACTTC | NA | TRBV19 | once | TRBJ2-5
CASSQDKDTEAFF | TGTGCCAGTAGTCAGGATAAGGACACTGAAGCTTTCTTT | NA | TRBV19 | NA | TRBJ1-1
CASRLDSGNYGYTF | TGTGCCAGCAGACTAGACAGCGGGAACTATGGCTACACCTTC | NA | TRBV6-5 | NA | TRBJ1-2
CASSTNGLAGEQFF | TGCGCCAGCAGCACGAACGGACTAGCGGGTGAGCAGTTCTTC | TRBD2 | TRBV5-1 | NA | TRBJ2-1
CASSRGQVQETQYF | TGCGCCAGCAGTAGAGGACAGGTGCAAGAGACCCAGTACTTC | TRBD1 | TRBV5-1 | NA | TRBJ2-5
CACRGLGTEAFF | TGTGCCTGCAGGGGGCTGGGCACTGAAGCTTTCTTT | TRBD1 | TRBV6-5 | NA | TRBJ1-1
CASRGASGNAGELFF | TGTGCCAGCAGGGGGGCTAGCGGGAACGCCGGGGAGCTGTTTTTT | TRBD2 | TRBV9 | NA | TRBJ2-2
CASSPDSSNYGYTF | TGTGCCAGCTCACCCGACAGTTCTAACTATGGCTACACCTTC | NA | TRBV18 | NA | TRBJ1-2
CASRSESTDTQYF | TGTGCCAGCAGAAGCGAGAGCACAGATACGCAGTATTTT | NA | TRBV6-5 | NA | TRBJ2-3
CASSAWGQGKYEQYF | TGTGCCAGCAGCGCCTGGGGACAGGGGAAATACGAGCAGTACTTC | TRBD1 | TRBV9 | NA | TRBJ2-7
CASSPAGQSQETQYF | TGCGCCAGCAGCCCTGCGGGACAGTCCCAAGAGACCCAGTACTTC | NA | TRBV5-1 | NA | TRBJ2-5
CAWSQGSQETQYF | TGTGCCTGGTCCCAGGGCAGCCAAGAGACCCAGTACTTC | NA | TRBV30 | NA | TRBJ2-5
CASSLDRARGPGWTQYF | TGTGCCAGCAGTCTGGACAGGGCACGCGGCCCTGGATGGACCCAGTACTTC | TRBD1 | TRBV6-6 | NA | TRBJ2-5
CASSISRRGTEAFF | TGTGCCAGTAGTATCAGCAGGCGGGGCACTGAAGCTTTCTTT | NA | TRBV19 | NA | TRBJ1-1
CASTMTDTEAFF | TGTGCCAGCACCATGACAGACACTGAAGCTTTCTTT | NA | TRBV12-3/TRBV12-4 | NA | TRBJ1-1
CASSREQGAEGYTF | TGTGCCAGCAGCCGCGAACAGGGGGCGGAGGGCTACACCTTC | TRBD1 | TRBV11-2 | NA | TRBJ1-2
CASSGDSQANYGYTF | TGTGCCAGCAGCGGGGACAGCCAAGCTAACTATGGCTACACCTTC | TRBD1 | TRBV5-4 | NA | TRBJ1-2
CASSSFSGGAYNEQFF | TGTGCCAGTAGTAGCTTTAGCGGGGGAGCGTACAATGAGCAGTTCTTC | TRBD2 | TRBV19 | NA | TRBJ2-1
CAVSPRGNTEAFF | TGTGCCGTTAGCCCGCGAGGGAACACTGAAGCTTTCTTT | NA | TRBV19 | NA | TRBJ1-1
CASSLEQLGHEQYF | TGCGCCAGCAGCTTAGAACAGTTGGGGCACGAGCAGTACTTC | NA | TRBV5-1 | NA | TRBJ2-7
CASSQGRSGQPQHF | TGTGCCAGCAGCCAAGGGCGGTCGGGGCAGCCCCAGCATTTT | NA | TRBV3-1/TRBV3-2 | NA | TRBJ1-5
CASSSSAQGTGYTF | TGTGCCAGTAGTTCTAGTGCACAGGGAACCGGCTACACCTTC | NA | TRBV19 | NA | TRBJ1-2
CASGLGGTKNIQYF | TGTGCCAGCGGGTTGGGAGGTACCAAAAACATTCAGTACTTC | NA | TRBV6-5 | NA | TRBJ2-4
CAWKQGRGNTEAFF | TGTGCCTGGAAACAGGGCCGGGGGAACACTGAAGCTTTCTTT | NA | TRBV30 | NA | TRBJ1-1
CSVEDGLQNEQFF | TGCAGCGTTGAAGATGGACTACAGAATGAGCAGTTCTTC | NA | TRBV29-1 | NA | TRBJ2-1
CASSLGRGGTEAFF | TGTGCCAGCAGCTTAGGCAGGGGCGGCACTGAAGCTTTCTTT | NA | TRBV13 | NA | TRBJ1-1
CASSSRQGARHEQFF | TGTGCCAGCAGCTCCCGACAGGGGGCCCGCCATGAGCAGTTCTTC | TRBD1 | TRBV7-6 | NA | TRBJ2-1
CASSLGLPSSEQYF | TGTGCCAGCAGTCTGGGACTACCTTCCAGCGAGCAGTACTTC | TRBD2 | TRBV2 | NA | TRBJ2-7
CASSATPMSGGTMNTEAFF | TGTGCCAGCAGCGCAACCCCCATGTCAGGGGGCACTATGAACACTGAAGCTTTCTTT | TRBD1 | TRBV7-3 | NA | TRBJ1-1
CASSLDSNSPLHF | TGTGCCAGCAGCCTAGACAGTAATTCACCCCTCCACTTT | NA | TRBV7-9 | NA | TRBJ1-6
CASSQDRGGYEQYF | TGTGCCAGCAGTCAGGACAGGGGAGGCTACGAGCAGTACTTC | TRBD1 | TRBV6-6 | NA | TRBJ2-7
CASTVPSGNTIYF | TGTGCTTCCACAGTACCCTCTGGAAACACCATATATTTT | NA | TRBV30 | once | TRBJ1-3
CAIRDTDYGYTF | TGTGCCATCAGAGACACCGACTATGGCTACACCTTC | NA | TRBV10-3 | NA | TRBJ1-2
CASSSQARSSYNEQFF | TGTGCCAGCAGCTCCCAAGCGCGGAGCTCCTACAATGAGCAGTTCTTC | NA | TRBV11-1 | NA | TRBJ2-1
CASSSTRGTGYGYTF | TGTGCCAGCAGCTCAACTCGAGGAACAGGGTATGGCTACACCTTC | NA | TRBV5-6 | NA | TRBJ1-2
CAISIGLAELNEQFF | TGTGCCATCAGTATTGGTCTAGCGGAGCTCAATGAGCAGTTCTTC | TRBD2 | TRBV10-3 | NA | TRBJ2-1
CASRFARRDSPLHF | TGTGCCAGCAGGTTCGCTAGGAGGGATTCACCCCTCCACTTT | NA | TRBV27 | once | TRBJ1-6
CATTKRDRDEKLFF | TGTGCCACTACCAAACGGGACAGGGATGAAAAACTGTTTTTT | TRBD1 | TRBV19 | once | TRBJ1-4
CASSLDFGLAGQSSYNEQFF | TGTGCCAGCAGCTTAGATTTTGGACTAGCGGGCCAAAGCTCCTACAATGAGCAGTTCTTC | TRBD2 | TRBV7-6 | NA | TRBJ2-1
CASSLGVGGNEQFF | TGTGCCAGCAGCTTAGGTGTAGGGGGCAATGAGCAGTTCTTC | NA | TRBV7-2 | NA | TRBJ2-1
CASSIQNTGELFF | TGTGCCAGTAGTATTCAGAACACCGGGGAGCTGTTTTTT | NA | TRBV19 | NA | TRBJ2-2
CASSPQGGGWYEQYF | TGTGCCAGCAGCCCTCAAGGGGGGGGCTGGTACGAGCAGTACTTC | NA | TRBV21-1 | NA | TRBJ2-7